This is a list of T cell receptor beta chains from one sample in a study of shared clonotypes between healthy human individuals. Generated by immunoSEQ multiplex PCR, the TCRdb table keeps only in-frame clones and is missing some. The table includes 450,000 to 600,000 clones, around 74% detected once. Sequencing was performed on PBMCs. All receptors derive from a woman in her 40s in good health. Some clones in this sample may be carry-over from other donors' samples. Each CDR3 is given with its conserved first and last residue. The D gene is left open where the match is weak. The size entry is marked missing in some rows and otherwise reads once, few, many or a size class.

v_gene	j_gene	abundance	d_gene	CDR3nt	CDR3aa
TRBV19	TRBJ2-7	-	TRBD1	TGTGCCAGTAGTATTGTATTTGGGACAGTAGCCTACGAGCAGTACTTC	CASSIVFGTVAYEQYF
TRBV10-3	TRBJ2-5	-	TRBD2	TGTGCCATCAGTGTCGGAGCGGGAGAAGAGACCCAGTACTTC	CAISVGAGEETQYF
TRBV5-5	TRBJ1-1	-	TRBD1	TGTGCCAGCAGCTACCCAGGGGGCACTGAAGCTTTCTTT	CASSYPGGTEAFF
TRBV18	TRBJ2-5	-	-	TGTGCCAGCTCACCAGCCGGCAGCCAAGAGACCCAGTACTTC	CASSPAGSQETQYF
TRBV29-1	TRBJ1-2	once	TRBD1	TGCAGCGTTGAGGGGGTCAGGGGGCGCGCAAACTATGGCTACACCTTC	CSVEGVRGRANYGYTF
TRBV9	TRBJ1-4	-	-	TGTGCCAGCAGCGTAGGGTCAGCAGAAGGTGAAAAACTGTTTTTT	CASSVGSAEGEKLFF
TRBV6-1	TRBJ2-7	once	TRBD1	TGTGCCAGCAGTGAAGCTGCGGGACAGGGAGGCGCCGAGCAGTACTTC	CASSEAAGQGGAEQYF
TRBV7-3	TRBJ2-5	-	TRBD2	TGTGCCAGCAGCGTCGGGACTAGCGGGAGGGCTCAAGAGACCCAGTACTTC	CASSVGTSGRAQETQYF
TRBV29-1	TRBJ1-1	-	-	TGCAGCGTGGGGGCTGGGAACACTGAAGCTTTCTTT	CSVGAGNTEAFF
TRBV6-4	TRBJ2-2	many	-	TGTGCCAGCAGTGACGAGGGAGAGGGCACCGGGGAGCTGTTTTTT	CASSDEGEGTGELFF
TRBV9	TRBJ2-7	once	-	TGTGCCAGCAGCGTAGATAGTGGGGGAGCCACCTACGAGCAGTACTTC	CASSVDSGGATYEQYF
TRBV15	TRBJ2-7	-	-	TGTGCCACCAGCAGAGAGTTCGCAGGATCCTACGAGCAGTACTTC	CATSREFAGSYEQYF
TRBV11-2	TRBJ1-2	-	-	TGTGCCAGCAGCTTAGGGAGAACAGGGCATGGCTACACCTTC	CASSLGRTGHGYTF
TRBV28	TRBJ1-1	-	-	TGTGCCATAGAGGGGCAGACTGAAGCTTTCTTT	CAIEGQTEAFF
TRBV28	TRBJ1-1	-	TRBD1	TGTGCCAGCAGTTTATGGAGAGGGACAGGGGGCACTGAAGCTTTCTTT	CASSLWRGTGGTEAFF
TRBV28	TRBJ2-4	few	-	TGTGCCAGCAGTTTCGGAGCAAACATTCAGTACTTC	CASSFGANIQYF
TRBV30	TRBJ2-5	-	-	TGTGCCTTCGGACAGACGAGAGAGACCCAGTACTTC	CAFGQTRETQYF
TRBV18	TRBJ1-2	-	-	TGTGCCAGCTCACCAGGAAACAGAGGAGCTAACTATGGCTACACCTTC	CASSPGNRGANYGYTF
TRBV5-1	TRBJ2-5	-	-	TGCGCCAGCAGCTTGGGACTCAAAGAGACCCAGTACTTC	CASSLGLKETQYF
TRBV9	TRBJ2-1	-	-	TGTGCCAGCAGCGTAGATGGGGTGTCCTACAATGAGCAGTTCTTC	CASSVDGVSYNEQFF
TRBV10-3	TRBJ2-3	-	TRBD2	TGTGCCATCAGTGATTCGATAGCGGGAGGGCCTACAGATACGCAGTATTTT	CAISDSIAGGPTDTQYF
TRBV2	TRBJ2-1	-	-	TGTGCCAGCAGTGAAGCGCTCCCGGGACTTTTAAATGAGCAGTTCTTC	CASSEALPGLLNEQFF
TRBV5-4	TRBJ1-2	-	TRBD1	TGTGCCAGCAGCTTGGCGACAGGGGCCCCAGCCGTCTTC	CASSLATGAPAVF
TRBV7-6	TRBJ1-1	-	TRBD1	TGTGCCAGCAGCTCCGGGGGACAGGGCGGGACTGAAGCTTTCTTT	CASSSGGQGGTEAFF
TRBV5-5	TRBJ2-2	-	-	TGTGCCAGCAGCGCGACAGTGGGGACCGGGGAGCTGTTTTTT	CASSATVGTGELFF
TRBV28	TRBJ2-7	-	TRBD1	TGTGCCAGCAGTTCGGACAGGGGGGCAGTGCAGTACTTC	CASSSDRGAVQYF
TRBV15	TRBJ1-5	-	-	TGTGCCACCAGCAGAGAACTGAATCAGCCCCAGCATTTT	CATSRELNQPQHF
TRBV5-1	TRBJ2-7	-	-	TGCGCCAGCAGCTTGGTACCTAGCTCGTTCGAGCAGTACTTC	CASSLVPSSFEQYF
TRBV7-2	TRBJ2-2	-	-	TGTGCCAGCAGCTTAATAAGGGGGAGAGCTGGGGAGCTGTTTTTT	CASSLIRGRAGELFF
TRBV10-1	TRBJ1-3	-	-	TGCGCCAGCAGTGATTCTTTGGGAAACACCATATATTTT	CASSDSLGNTIYF
TRBV4-1	TRBJ2-3	-	TRBD2	TGCGCCAGCAGCCGCCTAGCGGAGAGGGGAGATACGCAGTATTTT	CASSRLAERGDTQYF
TRBV19	TRBJ2-7	-	TRBD2	TGTGCCAGTAGTATAGATCCTGGGACTAGCGGTACCTACGAGCAGTACTTC	CASSIDPGTSGTYEQYF
TRBV7-8	TRBJ2-6	once	-	TGTGCCAGCAGCTTACCCCTTCGAGGGGGACGCTCTGGGGCCAACGTCCTGACTTTC	CASSLPLRGGRSGANVLTF
TRBV14	TRBJ2-3	once	-	TGTGCCAGCAGCCAAGTTAGCGCGGGGCCTCAAGATACGCAGTATTTT	CASSQVSAGPQDTQYF
TRBV5-1	TRBJ1-1	many	-	TGCGCCAGCAGCATGGGACGACGCACTGAAGCTTTCTTT	CASSMGRRTEAFF
TRBV29-1	TRBJ2-3	-	TRBD2	TGCAGCGTTGAAGATGGGACTAGCGGGAGGGATACGCAGTATTTT	CSVEDGTSGRDTQYF
TRBV19	TRBJ2-6	-	TRBD1	TGTGCCAGTACCCAGAACAGGGGTCTGGGGTATGGGGCCAACGTCCTGACTTTC	CASTQNRGLGYGANVLTF
TRBV5-1	TRBJ1-2	-	TRBD1	TGCGCCAGCAGCTTGTTGGGACAGGGGGACTTGGGCTACACCTTC	CASSLLGQGDLGYTF
TRBV30	TRBJ1-2	-	-	TGTGCCTCCCGGGGGGGGGCTCCTAACTATGGCTACACCTTC	CASRGGAPNYGYTF
TRBV28	TRBJ1-5	-	-	TGTGCCAGCAGTTCCGGGACATACAATCAGCCCCAGCATTTT	CASSSGTYNQPQHF
TRBV9	TRBJ2-1	-	TRBD2	TGTGCCAGCAGCGTAGCTAGCGGGATCAACGCTGAGCAGTTCTTC	CASSVASGINAEQFF
TRBV9	TRBJ2-7	once	-	TGTGCCAGCAGCGAAGATAGGGACTTAGGCTACGAGCAGTACTTC	CASSEDRDLGYEQYF
TRBV5-5	TRBJ2-2	-	TRBD2	TGTGCCAGCAGCGCAGTACTAGCGGGAGGAACCGGGGAGCTGTTTTTT	CASSAVLAGGTGELFF
TRBV6-4	TRBJ2-7	-	-	TGTGCCAGCAGTTACTCGCTCTCCCGCGGACAAGTAGTATACGAGCAGTACTTC	CASSYSLSRGQVVYEQYF
TRBV11-1	TRBJ2-6	once	-	TGTGCCAGCAGCAACCGGGACTTGGGGGCCAACGTCCTGACTTTC	CASSNRDLGANVLTF
TRBV4-3	TRBJ2-3	few	-	TGCGCCAGCAGCCCCTTGGCTTCCGGACCCACAGATACGCAGTATTTT	CASSPLASGPTDTQYF
TRBV18	TRBJ1-3	-	-	TGTGCCAGCTCCCCCTCACGGAGCTCTGGAAACACCATATATTTT	CASSPSRSSGNTIYF
TRBV7-9	TRBJ2-1	few	-	TGTGCCAGCAGTCTCGCAGGGGCCTTAGGGCAGTTCTTC	CASSLAGALGQFF
TRBV29-1	TRBJ2-1	-	TRBD2	TGCAGCGTTAAGAGACTAGCGGGAGGAGATGAGCAGTTCTTC	CSVKRLAGGDEQFF
TRBV27	TRBJ2-7	-	-	TGTGCCAGCAGTTTAAGGCGGCTAGCGCCCTACGAGCAGTACTTC	CASSLRRLAPYEQYF